This T cell receptor beta chain appears in the sequencing data of a study of pediatric ulcerative colitis. Details on this clone: Its antigen is not known.

Overall study results and limits: Blood-rectal clonal overlap within each person was significantly higher in ulcerative colitis patients than controls.

V gave up 0 bases and J gave up 4 bases, with 4 bases separating them. The length of the CDR3 is 13 residues. The V gene's germline CDR1 is SGHDN and CDR2 FVKESK. Sequencing depth was up to 500,000 reads per sample. TCRdb's copy holds only in-frame clones and misses some; the assay was immunoSEQ multiplex PCR. The sample gives 54,000 or so clones, about 90% of which show up once; about 1.5% is in the top ten. The chain links TRBV14 to TRBJ1-5; D gene unclear. Sequencing used blood. The receptor comes from a boy aged 5 to 17 who was a control in a study of pediatric ulcerative colitis. This CDR3 is CASSQDSNQPQHF. CDR3 in DNA: TGTGCCAGCAGCCAAGATTCGAATCAGCCCCAGCATTTT. The full variable domain, its missing parts supplied by reference TRBV14 and TRBJ1-5, is EAGVTQFPSHSVIEKGQTVTLRCDPISGHDNLYWYRRVMGKEIKFLLHFVKESKQDESGMPNNRFLAERTGGTYSTLKVQPAELEDSGVYFCASSQDSNQPQHFGDGTRLSIL.